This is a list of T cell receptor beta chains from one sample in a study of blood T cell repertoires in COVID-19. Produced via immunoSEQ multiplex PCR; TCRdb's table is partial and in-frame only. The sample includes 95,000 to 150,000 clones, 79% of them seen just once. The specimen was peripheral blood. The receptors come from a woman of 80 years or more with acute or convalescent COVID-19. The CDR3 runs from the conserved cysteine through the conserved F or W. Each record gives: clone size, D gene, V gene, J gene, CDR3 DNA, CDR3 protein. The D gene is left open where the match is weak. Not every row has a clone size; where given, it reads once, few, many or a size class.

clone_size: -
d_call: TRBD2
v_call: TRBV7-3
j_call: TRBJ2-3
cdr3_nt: TGTGCCAGCAGCTTATATGGCGGGGGGGAAGATACGCAGTATTTT
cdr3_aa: CASSLYGGGEDTQYF

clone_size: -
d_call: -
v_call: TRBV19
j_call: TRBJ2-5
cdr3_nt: TGTGCCAGTAGTATTAATCCTCAAGAGACCCAGTACTTC
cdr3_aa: CASSINPQETQYF

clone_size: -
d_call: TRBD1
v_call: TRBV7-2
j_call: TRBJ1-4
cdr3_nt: TGTGCCAGCAGCGGACAGGCCGTGGGTGAAAAACTGTTTTTT
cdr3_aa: CASSGQAVGEKLFF

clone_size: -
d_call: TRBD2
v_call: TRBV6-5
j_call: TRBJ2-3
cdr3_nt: TGTGCCAGCAGTTACTCGCTAGCGGGTCTTTCAGATACGCAGTATTTT
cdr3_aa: CASSYSLAGLSDTQYF

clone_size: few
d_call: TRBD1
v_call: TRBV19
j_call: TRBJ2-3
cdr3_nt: TGTGCCAGTAGTATAAGGGGGACAGGCTTAGGGTGGACGCAGTATTTT
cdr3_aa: CASSIRGTGLGWTQYF

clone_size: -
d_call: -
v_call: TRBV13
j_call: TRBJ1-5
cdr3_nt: TGTGCCAGCAGTCGGGGGAGTAATCAGCCCCAGCATTTT
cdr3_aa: CASSRGSNQPQHF

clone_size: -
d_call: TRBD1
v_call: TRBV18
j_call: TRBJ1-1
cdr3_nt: TGTGCCAGCTCACCCGAACCCGGACAGGGGCTTACTGAAGCTTTCTTT
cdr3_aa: CASSPEPGQGLTEAFF

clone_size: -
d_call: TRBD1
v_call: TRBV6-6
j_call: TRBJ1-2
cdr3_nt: TGTGCCAGCCTAACCCCCGGGACAGGGTATGGCTACACCTTC
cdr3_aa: CASLTPGTGYGYTF

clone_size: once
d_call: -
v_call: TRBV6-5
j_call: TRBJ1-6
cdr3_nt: TGTGCCAGCAGTAGACAACAGTCACCCCTCCACTTT
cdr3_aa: CASSRQQSPLHF

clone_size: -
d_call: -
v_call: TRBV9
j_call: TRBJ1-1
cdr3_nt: TGTGCCAGCAGCGTAGGGCAGGCCAACACTGAAGCTTTCTTT
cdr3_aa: CASSVGQANTEAFF

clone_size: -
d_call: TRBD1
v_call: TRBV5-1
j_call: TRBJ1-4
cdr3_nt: TGCGCCAGCAGCTCTGACCCGGGACAGGGTTCTGAAAAACTGTTTTTT
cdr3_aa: CASSSDPGQGSEKLFF

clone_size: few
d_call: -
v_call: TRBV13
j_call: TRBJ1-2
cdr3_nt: TGTGCCAGCAGCTTTGGGGCTCGGGTCTCCGGCTACACCTTC
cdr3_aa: CASSFGARVSGYTF

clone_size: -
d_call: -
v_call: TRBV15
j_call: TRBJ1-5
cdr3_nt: TGTGCCACCAGCAGGGACTCACTCAATCAGCCCCAGCATTTT
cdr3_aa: CATSRDSLNQPQHF

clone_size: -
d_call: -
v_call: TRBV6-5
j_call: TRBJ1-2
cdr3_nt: TGTGCCAGCAGGGTTACAGGGCTTAACTATGGCTACACCTTC
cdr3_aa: CASRVTGLNYGYTF

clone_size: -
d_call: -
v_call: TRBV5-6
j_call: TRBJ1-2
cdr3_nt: TGTGCCAGCAGCTCCCCGAACAAGGACAGCCTCTTC
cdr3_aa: CASSSPNKDSLF

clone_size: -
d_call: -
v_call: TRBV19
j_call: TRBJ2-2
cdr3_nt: TGTGCCAGTAGTCCCCACCCGGCCCTAGTTACCGGGGAGCTGTTTTTT
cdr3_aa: CASSPHPALVTGELFF

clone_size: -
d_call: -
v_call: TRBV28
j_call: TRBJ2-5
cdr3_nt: TGTGCCAGCAGTTTTAACAGTTTGGAGACCCAGTACTTC
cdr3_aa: CASSFNSLETQYF

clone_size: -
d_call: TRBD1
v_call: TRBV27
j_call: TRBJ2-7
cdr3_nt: TGTGCCAGCAGACTGACAGGGAGAGCGTACGAGCAGTACTTC
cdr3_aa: CASRLTGRAYEQYF

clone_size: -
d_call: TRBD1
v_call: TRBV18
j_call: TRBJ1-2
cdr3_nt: TGTGCCAGCTCACCGGGACAGGGAGGCGAGTCCTATGGCTACACCTTC
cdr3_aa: CASSPGQGGESYGYTF

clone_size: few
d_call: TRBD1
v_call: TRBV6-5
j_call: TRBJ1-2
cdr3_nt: TGTGCCAGCAGGGCCGGGACAGGGGTTGACTATGGCTACACCTTC
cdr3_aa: CASRAGTGVDYGYTF

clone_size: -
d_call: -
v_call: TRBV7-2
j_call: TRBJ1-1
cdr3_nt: TGTGCCAGCAGTCAGACAGGCCGTGGAGCTTTCTTT
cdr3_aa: CASSQTGRGAFF

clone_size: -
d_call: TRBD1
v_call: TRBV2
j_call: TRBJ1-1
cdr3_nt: TGTGCCAGCAGTAGGACAGGAATGAACACTGAAGCTTTCTTT
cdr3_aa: CASSRTGMNTEAFF

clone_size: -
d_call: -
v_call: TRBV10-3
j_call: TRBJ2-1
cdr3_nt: TGTGCCATCTCTAGCGAGAATGAGCAGTTCTTC
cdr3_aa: CAISSENEQFF

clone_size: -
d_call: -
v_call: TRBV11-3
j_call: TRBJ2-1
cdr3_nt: TGTGCCAGCAGCTTGGTATCCCGGGGTGAGCAGTTCTTC
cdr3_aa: CASSLVSRGEQFF

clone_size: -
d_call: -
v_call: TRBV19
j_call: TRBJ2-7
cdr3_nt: TGTGCCACCGGCCGCGGGGCCTACGAGCAGTACTTC
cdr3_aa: CATGRGAYEQYF

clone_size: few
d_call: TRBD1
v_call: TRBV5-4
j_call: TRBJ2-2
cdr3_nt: TGTGCCAGCTCCGGGACAGGTAACACCGGGGAGCTGTTTTTT
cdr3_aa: CASSGTGNTGELFF

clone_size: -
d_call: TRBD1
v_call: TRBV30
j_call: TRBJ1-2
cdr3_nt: TGTGCCTGGAGTTTATCGGGACAGGGGGTCGGCTACACCTTC
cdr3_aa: CAWSLSGQGVGYTF

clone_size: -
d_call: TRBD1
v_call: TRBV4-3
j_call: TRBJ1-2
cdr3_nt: TGCGCCAGCAGCCAAAGGGACAGGGGGCGCGATGGCTACACCTTC
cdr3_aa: CASSQRDRGRDGYTF

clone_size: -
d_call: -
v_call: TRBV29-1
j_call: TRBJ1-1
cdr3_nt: TGCAGCGTTGAAGTCTGGCCAGTGAACACTGAAGCTTTCTTT
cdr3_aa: CSVEVWPVNTEAFF

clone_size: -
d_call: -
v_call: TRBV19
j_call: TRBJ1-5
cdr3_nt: TGTGCCAGTAGTATGACCAAGGCCCGGGTGGGTCAGCCCCAGCATTTT
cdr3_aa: CASSMTKARVGQPQHF

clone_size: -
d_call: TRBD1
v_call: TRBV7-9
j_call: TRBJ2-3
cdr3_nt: TGTGCCAGCAGCTCCGGGACAGGGGCAGATACGCAGTATTTT
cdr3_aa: CASSSGTGADTQYF

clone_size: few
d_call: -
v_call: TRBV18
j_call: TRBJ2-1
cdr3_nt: TGTGCCAGCTCACCAACTAGAAGCAATGAGCAGTTCTTC
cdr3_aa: CASSPTRSNEQFF

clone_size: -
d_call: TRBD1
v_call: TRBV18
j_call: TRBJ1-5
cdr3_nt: TGTGCCAGCTCAGGGGACAGCTCGCATCAGCCCCAGCATTTT
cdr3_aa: CASSGDSSHQPQHF

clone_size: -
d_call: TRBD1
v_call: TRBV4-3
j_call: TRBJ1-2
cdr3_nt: TGCGCCAGCAGCCGGACAGGGGGCGACTATGGCTACACCTTC
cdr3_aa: CASSRTGGDYGYTF

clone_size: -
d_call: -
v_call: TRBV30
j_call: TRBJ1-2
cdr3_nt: TGTGCCTGGAGTAGAGGGCTAGATGGCTACACCTTC
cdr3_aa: CAWSRGLDGYTF

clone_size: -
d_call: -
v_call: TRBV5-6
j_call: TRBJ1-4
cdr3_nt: TGTGCCAGCAACCCTCGGGGGGGAAAACTGTTTTTT
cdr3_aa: CASNPRGGKLFF

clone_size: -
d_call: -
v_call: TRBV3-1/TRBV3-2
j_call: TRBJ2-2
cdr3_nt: TGTGCCAGCAGCCAAGGTCAACAGGGGAACACCGGGGAGCTGTTTTTT
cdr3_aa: CASSQGQQGNTGELFF

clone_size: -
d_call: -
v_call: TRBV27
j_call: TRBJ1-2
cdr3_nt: TGTGCCAGCAGTTTATCGGCAACTTGGGGCTCCTTCGACTATGGCTACACCTTC
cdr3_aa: CASSLSATWGSFDYGYTF

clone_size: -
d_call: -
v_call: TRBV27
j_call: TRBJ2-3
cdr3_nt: TGTGCCAGCAGTCTTCGCAGGGGTGGCACAGATACGCAGTATTTT
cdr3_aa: CASSLRRGGTDTQYF

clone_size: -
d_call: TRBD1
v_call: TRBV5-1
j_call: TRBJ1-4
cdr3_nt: TGCGCCAGCAGCTTGACAGGGGTTAATGAAAAACTGTTTTTT
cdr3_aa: CASSLTGVNEKLFF

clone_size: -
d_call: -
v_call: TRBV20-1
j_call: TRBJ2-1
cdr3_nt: TGCAGTGCTCGGCGGGACAATGAGCAGTTCTTC
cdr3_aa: CSARRDNEQFF

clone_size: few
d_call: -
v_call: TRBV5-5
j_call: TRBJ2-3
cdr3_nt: TGTGCCAGCAGCCCGTCCGCTGACAGGATCGGGGCAGATACGCAGTATTTT
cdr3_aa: CASSPSADRIGADTQYF

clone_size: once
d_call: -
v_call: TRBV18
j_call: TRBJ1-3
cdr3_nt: TGTGCCAGCTCCCTGGAGAACACCATATATTTT
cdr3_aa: CASSLENTIYF

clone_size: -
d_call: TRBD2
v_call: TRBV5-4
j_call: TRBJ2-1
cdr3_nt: TGTGCCAGCAGGAGCGCGGGAGGCCAGAACAATGAGCAGTTCTTC
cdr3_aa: CASRSAGGQNNEQFF

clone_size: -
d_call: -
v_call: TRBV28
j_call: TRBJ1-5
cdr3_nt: TGTGCCAGCAGTAACAGAGGGTCCCAGCATTTT
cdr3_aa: CASSNRGSQHF

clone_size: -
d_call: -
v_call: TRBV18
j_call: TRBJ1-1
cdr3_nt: TGTGCCAGCTCACCCTTCGGGGGGAGGGCTAACACTGAAGCTTTCTTT
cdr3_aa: CASSPFGGRANTEAFF

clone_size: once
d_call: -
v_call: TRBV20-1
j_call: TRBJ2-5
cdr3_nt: TGCAGTGGTGCGTTCGAGACCCAGTACTTC
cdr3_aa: CSGAFETQYF

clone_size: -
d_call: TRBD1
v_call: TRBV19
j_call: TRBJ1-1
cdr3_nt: TGTGCCAGTGGACCGACAGGGGGCGAAACTGAAGCTTTCTTT
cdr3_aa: CASGPTGGETEAFF

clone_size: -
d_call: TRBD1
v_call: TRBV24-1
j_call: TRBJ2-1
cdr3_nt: TGTGCCACCAGTGAACCTTTGGGGACAGGGAACAATGAGCAGTTCTTC
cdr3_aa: CATSEPLGTGNNEQFF

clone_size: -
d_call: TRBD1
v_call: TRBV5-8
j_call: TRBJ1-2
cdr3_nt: TGTGCCAGCAGCTTTAGGACAGGCGCAGTAGCTAACTATGGCTACACCTTC
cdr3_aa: CASSFRTGAVANYGYTF

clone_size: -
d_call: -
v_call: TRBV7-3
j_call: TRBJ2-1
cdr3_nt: TGTGCCAGCAGCCCTAGCCAAGGGTCCTACAATGAGCAGTTCTTC
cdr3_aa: CASSPSQGSYNEQFF

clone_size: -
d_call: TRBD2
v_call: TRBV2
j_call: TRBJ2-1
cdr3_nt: TGTGCCAGCAGGGGGGGACCGCTGACTAGCGGGATTACCGCCTCCTACAATGAGCAGTTCTTC
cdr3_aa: CASRGGPLTSGITASYNEQFF